This T cell receptor (beta chain) was captured in a study of OX40 agonist ivuxolimab in advanced cancers. The CDR3 has 12 amino acids. V lost 1 base, J lost 12 bases, and 3 bases stayed unmatched. Per the germline V gene, CDR1 is SGHRS and CDR2 is YFSETQ. Method: immunoSEQ multiplex PCR; TCRdb's copy keeps in-frame clones and lacks some. Of tens of thousands of clones in the sample, approximately 91% were seen once. The specimen comprised CD4+ or CD8+ T cells sorted from blood, sampled in a trial of the OX40 agonist ivuxolimab. V usage is TRBV5-1 and J usage is TRBJ2-1; the match to TRBD1 covers 8 bases. The TCR comes from an adult with an advanced solid tumor such as melanoma, head and neck, liver or kidney cancer. CDR3 sequence: CASSLTGGVQFF. CDR3 coding DNA: TGCGCCAGCAGCTTGACAGGGGGAGTGCAGTTCTTC.